These 20 T cell receptor beta chains originate from one sample sequenced in a study of blood T cell repertoires in COVID-19. TCRdb keeps only in-frame clones here, not all; method: immunoSEQ multiplex PCR. This table holds 250,000 to 350,000 clones, 70% to 90% found once. Material: peripheral blood. These receptors all stem from a human donor with COVID-19, enrolled during active disease. The donor label of this sample is uncertain.

The chain has TRBV19 and TRBJ1-5, with 7 bases matching TRBD1. The trim removed 7 bases at V and 4 bases at J, leaving 13 bases unmatched. Germline V gene data show CDR1 as LNHDA and CDR2 as SQIVND (reference sequence). This CDR3 comprises 16 residues. The CDR3: CASNPNGRQGNQPQHF. The CDR3 DNA reads as TGTGCCAGTAATCCCAACGGTCGACAGGGTAATCAGCCCCAGCATTTT.

The rearrangement uses TRBV10-3 and TRBJ2-5; weak D call: TRBD2 (5 bases). The V end lost 5 bases, the J end lost 7 bases, and 11 bases lay between the germline ends. CDR1 ENHRY and CDR2 SYGVKD come from the germline V gene. This CDR3 contains 12 residues. CDR3 in amino acids: CAISPVEGTQYF. CDR3 bases: TGTGCCATCAGTCCGGTCGAGGGGACCCAGTACTTC.

The chain has TRBV11-3 and TRBJ2-7, with D possibly matching TRBD1 (5 bases). CDR3 length: 13 residues. V lost 4 bases and J 2 bases, leaving 9 bases between the germline ends. The germline V gene encodes CDR1 SGHNT and CDR2 YENEEA. The CDR3 protein is CASSSPGTYEQYF. In DNA, the CDR3 is TGTGCCAGCAGCTCCCCAGGGACCTACGAGCAGTACTTC.

This clone appeared once. V and J are TRBV10-2 and TRBJ1-5; 8 nucleotides match TRBD1. This CDR3 contains 16 residues. J gave up 0 bases and V 6 bases, and 7 bases lay outside the gene matches. Germline CDR1 reads WSHSY; CDR2 reads SAAADI. DNA of the CDR3: TGCGCCAGCAGCGGACAGGGACTCTATAGCAATCAGCCCCAGCATTTT. This gives the protein CASSGQGLYSNQPQHF.

The rearrangement joins TRBV7-2 to TRBJ1-4; D possibly corresponds to TRBD1 (6 bases). The CDR3 length is 15 residues. The germline V gene has CDR1 SGHTA and CDR2 FQGNSA. V lost 5 bases to trimming and J lost 7 bases, with 17 bases between them. The CDR3: CASSQERGRVEKLFF. CDR3 DNA: TGTGCCAGCAGCCAAGAGCGGGGGCGCGTTGAAAAACTGTTTTTT.

The rearrangement uses TRBV9 and TRBJ2-1, with 7 bases matching TRBD1. Germline CDR1 reads SGDLS; CDR2 reads YYNGEE. CDR3 length: 15 residues. V lost 0 bases to trimming and J lost 9 bases; unmatched junction nucleotides: 9. In nucleotides, the CDR3 is TGTGCCAGCAGCGTAGACGGACAGGCAACAATTGAGCAGTTCTTC. This translates into CASSVDGQATIEQFF.

This chain joins TRBV28 and TRBJ1-2; D unresolved. The V gene lost 4 bases and the J gene lost 2 bases, with 11 bases spanning the gap. CDR1 and CDR2 from the germline V gene are MDHEN and SYDVKM. The CDR3 runs to 14 residues. CDR3 bases: TGTGCCAGCAGTTCTGTCGAGACAAACTATGGCTACACCTTC. It yields the protein CASSSVETNYGYTF.

This chain joins TRBV11-3 and TRBJ2-2, with TRBD1 matching over 7 bases. Per the germline V gene, CDR1 is SGHNT and CDR2 is YENEEA. The CDR3 contains 17 residues. V shed 5 bases and J 1 base; nucleotides not matched to a gene: 10. This CDR3 reads CASSGSGRGQNTGELFF. The CDR3 DNA follows: TGTGCCAGCAGCGGAAGCGGTAGGGGGCAGAACACCGGGGAGCTGTTTTTT.

The chain employs TRBV3-1 (or the pseudogene TRBV3-2) and TRBJ2-7; D gene uncertain. The V and J ends lost 0 bases and 6 bases respectively, with 12 bases between them. Germline V lookup: CDR1 LGHDT, CDR2 YNNKEL (reference sequence). The CDR3 runs 14 residues. CDR3 in amino acids: CASSQDSVSPEQYF. The CDR3 DNA is TGTGCCAGCAGCCAAGATTCCGTTTCCCCCGAGCAGTACTTC.

V and J are TRBV5-1 and TRBJ1-2; D might be TRBD1 (5 bases). This CDR3 is 14 amino acids long. Per germline, CDR1 SGHRS and CDR2 YFSETQ. Trimming took off 0 bases at V and 8 bases at J, with 14 bases between the two ends. Here the CDR3 reads CASSLGGEGKGYTF. The CDR3 DNA reads as TGCGCCAGCAGCTTGGGAGGGGAGGGGAAAGGCTACACCTTC.

The genes are TRBV5-1 and TRBJ2-3; 14 positions match TRBD2. V lost 4 bases, J lost 0 bases, and 7 bases stayed unmatched. From germline, CDR1 is SGHRS and CDR2 YFSETQ. The CDR3 is 18 residues long. This CDR3 reads CASSPGLAGVGSTDTQYF. CDR3 in DNA: TGCGCCAGCAGCCCGGGACTAGCGGGAGTAGGTAGCACAGATACGCAGTATTTT.

The rearrangement joins TRBV9 to TRBJ1-1; TRBD1 matches 8 bases. Germline V lookup: CDR1 SGDLS, CDR2 YYNGEE. Trimming took 4 bases from V and 4 from J; bases not matched to a gene: 3. The CDR3 runs 13 residues. CDR3 bases: TGTGCCAGCAGCCAGGGGGCTGGCACTGAAGCTTTCTTT. Protein sequence: CASSQGAGTEAFF.

This clone appeared once. The chain links TRBV19 to TRBJ1-5; D might be TRBD1 (5 bases). Germline assignment: CDR1 LNHDA and CDR2 SQIVND (reference sequence). There are 15 residues in the CDR3. The V end lost 3 bases, the J end lost 0 bases, and 9 bases lay between the germline ends. CDR3 protein: CASSIGGGSNQPQHF. CDR3 nucleotides: TGTGCCAGTAGTATTGGGGGGGGTAGCAATCAGCCCCAGCATTTT.

CDR3 region: CSVEDPREQYF. As DNA, the CDR3 is TGCAGCGTTGAAGATCCTCGGGAGCAGTACTTC. The V call is TRBV29-1, the J call TRBJ2-7; no clear D. Trimming left V 0 bases short and J 7 bases short, with 7 bases between. The germline V gene has CDR1 SQVTM and CDR2 ANQGSEA. The CDR3 contains 11 residues.

The chain has TRBV28 and TRBJ1-2, with 11 bases fitting TRBD1. CDR1 MDHEN and CDR2 SYDVKM come from the germline V gene. This CDR3 has 13 amino acids. After removal of 7 bases from V and 5 bases from J, the junction contained 3 bases not matched to a gene. Written as DNA, the CDR3 is TGTGCCAGCATCGGGACAGGGGGTTATGGCTACACCTTC. This encodes CASIGTGGYGYTF.

This clone was picked up one time. This chain links TRBV19 with TRBJ1-2; 7 nucleotides match TRBD1. V lost 4 bases, J lost 4 bases, and 12 bases stayed unmatched. The CDR3 spans 16 residues. Germline CDR1 and CDR2: LNHDA and SQIVND (reference sequence). This chain's CDR3 is CASSTDRVDSAYGYTF. The CDR3 DNA reads as TGTGCCAGTAGTACTGACAGGGTGGATTCAGCCTATGGCTACACCTTC. The whole variable domain, filled in from reference TRBV19 and TRBJ1-2, reads DGGITQSPKYLFRKEGQNVTLSCEQNLNHDAMYWYRQDPGQGLRLIYYSQIVNDFQKGDIAEGYSVSREKKESFPLTVTSAQKNPTAFYLCASSTDRVDSAYGYTFGSGTRLTVV.

The chain couples TRBV30 to TRBJ1-1, with D perhaps TRBD1 (5 bases). This CDR3 comprises 11 residues. Deletions cut 5 bases from V and 12 bases from J, with 16 bases between. Germline loops: CDR1 GTSNPN, CDR2 SVGIG (reference sequence). The CDR3 sequence: CAWARGYSTFF. CDR3 nucleotides: TGTGCCTGGGCCCGGGGGTATTCAACTTTCTTT.

The chain uses TRBV28 and TRBJ1-4; TRBD1 matches 11 bases. Trimming cost V 4 bases and J 5 bases; bases outside gene matches: 12. The CDR3 consists of 18 residues. Germline V gene lookup returns CDR1 MDHEN and CDR2 SYDVKM. The CDR3, as DNA: TGTGCCAGCAGTTCCCCGGGACAGGGGGTCGGTGTGAATGAAAAACTGTTTTTT. Its translation is CASSSPGQGVGVNEKLFF.

In this sample, this clone turned up a few times. CDR3 nucleotide sequence: TGTGCCAGCAGTGAAAGAGTGGGCCTTCGATCGCCACAGAACACTGAAGCTTTCTTT. Amino acids: CASSERVGLRSPQNTEAFF. The chain employs TRBV6-1 and TRBJ1-1; D is unresolved. The germline V and J ends were trimmed by 2 bases and 1 base, with 23 bases remaining between them. The CDR3 has 19 amino acids. The V gene's germline CDR1 is MNHNS and CDR2 SASEGT.

The chain is built from TRBV13 and TRBJ2-2, with 13 bases matching TRBD2. Per germline, CDR1 PRHDT and CDR2 FYEKMQ (reference sequence). The J segment lost 6 bases and the V segment lost 4 bases, leaving 5 bases of the junction unmatched. The CDR3 is 16 residues long. The CDR3: CASSSRTSGRPGELFF. DNA of the CDR3: TGTGCCAGCAGCTCCCGGACTAGCGGGAGACCCGGGGAGCTGTTTTTT. The full variable domain, rest sourced from reference TRBV13 and TRBJ2-2, is AAGVIQSPRHLIKEKRETATLKCYPIPRHDTVYWYQQGPGQDPQFLISFYEKMQSDKGSIPDRFSAQQFSDYHSELNMSSLELGDSALYFCASSSRTSGRPGELFFGEGSRLTVL.